The present entry profiles one T cell receptor beta chain with its context. The sample carries other DNA sequences with the same CDR3. The data stem from a study of Tregs in tolerant kidney transplant recipients. The method was immunoSEQ multiplex PCR; TCRdb's version includes in-frame clones alone and lacks a portion of them. Among approximately 260,000 clones, 80% to 85% were seen once, and the ten largest hold around 0.61%. CDR3 size: 11 residues. Trimming shortened V by 5 bases and J by 4 bases, and 5 bases separated the two germline ends. Germline CDR1 reads MGHDK; CDR2 reads SYGVNS. Sequencing was performed on CD4+ T cells from blood. The V and J genes are TRBV25-1 and TRBJ1-2; no clear D gene. The receptor's source is a human donor in good health. The CDR3, as DNA: TGTGCCAGCAGTCAAGGCTATGGCTACACCTTC. Translation: CASSQGYGYTF.